What follows are 14 T cell receptor beta chains derived from one specimen sequenced in a study of T cells in Graves' hyperthyroidism and ophthalmopathy (dated by TCRdb to the late 2010s). The library was prepared using multiplex PCR. Sequenced on an Illumina HiSeq 2000. TCR beta CDR3 regions were amplified from RNA transcripts. For the first round of RT-PCR on the TCR CDR3, the HTBI primer set was used together with the Qiagen OneStep RT-PCR kit. TCRdb cleaned the public reads at Q25 with fastp, built clones with MiXCR and kept in-frame beta chains. All rows with the same CDR3 protein become a single entry with the most common DNA and genes. The sample contains about 270,000 distinct CDR3 sequences, 20% to 25% of them found a single time. Approximately 60% of the sample is held by the ten biggest clonotypes. The sample comprised blood. These receptors were obtained from a young man with Graves' ophthalmopathy.

This clonotype was recorded at least ten times. The J gene is TRBJ1-2, the V gene TRBV30; TRBD1 is a possible D gene (5 bases). Trimming removed 0 bases from V and 4 bases from J, with 9 bases in between. The CDR3 is made up of 13 amino acids. From germline, CDR1 is GTSNPN and CDR2 SVGIG (reference sequence). This chain's CDR3 is CAWSVTGLYGYTF. The CDR3, as DNA: TGTGCCTGGAGTGTAACAGGACTCTATGGCTACACCTTC.

This clonotype has just a few counts. The chain employs TRBV7-9 and TRBJ1-2; no reliable D call. V was shortened by 1 base and J by 3 bases, with 9 bases between the two germline ends. The germline CDR1 and CDR2 sequences are SEHNR and FQNEAQ (reference sequence). There are 14 residues in the CDR3. DNA for the CDR3: TGTGCCAGCAGCTTAGAGGGTTTAGACTATGGCTACACCTTC. Protein: CASSLEGLDYGYTF.

The chain employs TRBV27 and TRBJ2-1; 8 positions agree with TRBD2. This CDR3 contains 18 residues. CDR1 is MNHEY, CDR2 SMNVEV, per germline (reference sequence). J gave up 0 bases and V 5 bases, and 12 bases lay outside the gene matches. The CDR3, as DNA: TGTGCCAGCAGTCCTCAGGGCGGGAGGCTGGCCTCCTACAATGAGCAGTTCTTC. Translating gives CASSPQGGRLASYNEQFF.

The chain links TRBV3-1 to TRBJ2-1; D uncertain. This CDR3 spans 15 amino acids. V was cut by 1 base and J by 6 bases, with 13 bases left in between. CDR1 is LGHDT and CDR2 is YNNKEL in the germline V gene (reference sequence). The CDR3 here is CASSQGLSNSNEQFF. CDR3 coding DNA: TGTGCCAGCAGCCAAGGACTGTCAAACTCCAATGAGCAGTTCTTC.

This clonotype was observed a handful of times. The rearrangement joins TRBV6-1 to TRBJ2-1, with 8 nucleotides matching TRBD2. The CDR3 totals 16 residues. V trimming: 5 bases; J trimming: 3 bases; junction bases outside the gene matches: 9. Germline V CDR1 and CDR2: MNHNS, SASEGT. The CDR3 DNA reads as TGTGCCAGCAGTTACACTGGACTAGCCAACTACAATGAGCAGTTCTTC. This encodes CASSYTGLANYNEQFF.

The chain couples TRBV19 to TRBJ1-1; no reliable D call. The CDR3 covers 15 residues. CDR1 is LNHDA and CDR2 is SQIVND in the germline V gene (reference sequence). Trimming cost V 6 bases and J 4 bases, with 18 bases left between them. CDR3 residues: CASSVGPGRRTEAFF. The DNA of the CDR3 is TGTGCCAGTAGCGTCGGGCCCGGTCGTCGCACTGAAGCTTTCTTT.

This clonotype was picked up a small number of times. The rearrangement links TRBV5-1 to TRBJ2-5; TRBD2 matches at 10 bases. The J segment lost 5 bases and the V segment lost 4 bases, leaving 5 bases of the junction unmatched. CDR1 is SGHRS, CDR2 YFSETQ, per germline. The CDR3 loop spans 14 amino acids. The CDR3 sequence: CASSAGTSVETQYF. CDR3 DNA: TGCGCCAGCAGCGCCGGGACTAGCGTGGAGACCCAGTACTTC.

The rearrangement joins TRBV28 to TRBJ1-1, with D uncertain. CDR3 size: 13 residues. Germline loops: CDR1 MDHEN, CDR2 SYDVKM. V lost 7 bases and J 6 bases, leaving 15 bases between the germline ends. DNA of the CDR3: TGTGCCAGCACCTTACCTGGGAGCTCTGAAGCTTTCTTT. Amino acids: CASTLPGSSEAFF.

V is TRBV5-1 and J is TRBJ2-1; TRBD2 agrees at 8 bases. This CDR3 region has 15 residues. J lost 10 bases, V lost 3 bases, and 12 bases had no gene match. CDR1 and CDR2 (germline): SGHRS, YFSETQ. CDR3 sequence: CASSSRAGAAIEQFF. The CDR3 nucleotides are TGCGCCAGCAGCTCTCGAGCGGGAGCGGCAATCGAGCAGTTCTTC.

This clonotype was seen ten or more times. This chain links TRBV30 with TRBJ1-1, with D possibly TRBD1 on 5 matching bases. From germline, CDR1 is GTSNPN and CDR2 SVGIG (reference sequence). V dropped 3 bases and J dropped 5 bases, with 13 bases sitting between them. The CDR3 spans 13 residues. CDR3 DNA: TGTGCCTGGAGAAAAGAGGGGCGGACTGAAGCTTTCTTT. This codes for CAWRKEGRTEAFF. Full variable domain (rest looked up from reference TRBV30 and TRBJ1-1): SQTIHQWPATLVQPVGSPLSLECTVEGTSNPNLYWYRQAAGRGLQLLFYSVGIGQISSEVPQNLSASRPQDRQFILSSKKLLLSDSGFYLCAWRKEGRTEAFFGQGTRLTVV.

This clonotype has just a few counts. The rearrangement joins TRBV10-3 to TRBJ2-6; tentatively, D is TRBD1 (6 bases). The ends were cut back, 6 bases at V and 2 bases at J, with 35 bases in the middle. The CDR3 totals 23 residues. Germline CDR1 and CDR2: ENHRY and SYGVKD. The CDR3 sequence: CAIRSQGSSAALDPNTGANVLTF. In nucleotides, the CDR3 is TGTGCCATCAGAAGTCAGGGGTCCTCTGCTGCGCTGGATCCTAATACTGGGGCCAACGTCCTGACTTTC.

Concerning this clonotype: An end of the junction does not agree with germline; a read error may underlie this. The chain combines TRBV5-1 with TRBJ2-3; 8 bases are shared with TRBD2. There are 15 residues in the CDR3. The germline CDR1 and CDR2 sequences are SGHRS and YFSETQ. CDR3 DNA sequence: TGCGCCAGCAGCCAAACAAGCGGGAGCATAGATACGCAGTATTTT. Residues: CASSQTSGSIDTQYF.

This clonotype showed up many times. V and J are TRBV28 and TRBJ2-7; a possible D gene is TRBD1 (7 bases). Between the trimmed V and J ends, which lost 5 bases and 3 bases, there was a span of 17 bases. The germline CDR1 and CDR2 sequences are MDHEN and SYDVKM. This CDR3 is 15 amino acids long. CDR3 sequence reads: CASSRFRGAGYEQYF. In DNA form, the CDR3 reads TGTGCCAGCAGTCGTTTCAGGGGGGCGGGCTACGAGCAGTACTTC.

The CDR3 region is CASRVSTGAGSNQPQHF. Here the CDR3 DNA reads TGTGCCAGCAGGGTCTCGACAGGGGCGGGGAGCAATCAGCCCCAGCATTTT. This sequence joins TRBV2 and TRBJ1-5; TRBD1 agrees at 8 bases. CDR1 and CDR2 from the germline V gene are SNHLY and FYNNEI. This CDR3 has 17 amino acids. V lost 6 bases and J lost 1; bases outside the gene matches: 11.